These T cell receptor beta chains were read from a single sample in a study of cytomegalovirus exposure and HLA in healthy donors. Only in-frame clones appear in the TCRdb table, and some are missing; sequencing was by immunoSEQ multiplex PCR. The sample records around 190,000 clones, around 77% being singletons. Sequenced input: PBMCs. All receptors derive from a young man in good health and CMV-seronegative. Each CDR3 is given with its conserved first and last residue. The D gene is left open where the match is weak. The size entry is marked missing in some rows and otherwise reads once, few, many or a size class.

clone_size: -
v_call: TRBV28
d_call: TRBD1
j_call: TRBJ2-3
cdr3_nt: TGTGCCAGCAGTATCGGGACAGGAAGTGTCTATTTT
cdr3_aa: CASSIGTGSVYF

clone_size: few
v_call: TRBV7-3
d_call: -
j_call: TRBJ1-1
cdr3_nt: TGTGCCAGCAGCCTAGTCGGACAGAAAAACACTGAAGCTTTCTTT
cdr3_aa: CASSLVGQKNTEAFF

clone_size: -
v_call: TRBV6-5
d_call: -
j_call: TRBJ2-1
cdr3_nt: TGTGCCAGCCGGGGGTACAATGAGCAGTTCTTC
cdr3_aa: CASRGYNEQFF

clone_size: -
v_call: TRBV27
d_call: -
j_call: TRBJ1-1
cdr3_nt: TGTGCCAGCAGTTTAGCTGGGGGCTTTGATGAAGCTTTCTTT
cdr3_aa: CASSLAGGFDEAFF

clone_size: -
v_call: TRBV28
d_call: TRBD1
j_call: TRBJ2-1
cdr3_nt: TGTGCCAGCAAGACAGGGGGCGCGGGTGAGCAGTTCTTC
cdr3_aa: CASKTGGAGEQFF

clone_size: -
v_call: TRBV7-9
d_call: -
j_call: TRBJ2-2
cdr3_nt: TGTGCCAGCAGCCGACTGCCGCAGGGATCCGGGGAGCTGTTTTTT
cdr3_aa: CASSRLPQGSGELFF

clone_size: -
v_call: TRBV15
d_call: -
j_call: TRBJ2-7
cdr3_nt: TGTGCCACCAGCCTCGGGTACGAGCAGTACTTC
cdr3_aa: CATSLGYEQYF

clone_size: -
v_call: TRBV2
d_call: TRBD1
j_call: TRBJ2-7
cdr3_nt: TGTGCCGGCAGGACAGGGTTTCCCTACGAGCAGTACTTC
cdr3_aa: CAGRTGFPYEQYF

clone_size: -
v_call: TRBV28
d_call: TRBD1
j_call: TRBJ1-2
cdr3_nt: TGTGCCAGCAGACGGACAGGGGGCGCGGGGGGCTACACCTTC
cdr3_aa: CASRRTGGAGGYTF

clone_size: -
v_call: TRBV9
d_call: TRBD2
j_call: TRBJ2-7
cdr3_nt: TGTGCCAGCAGCGTGACGGGAGGGCCGGGTGAGCAGTACTTC
cdr3_aa: CASSVTGGPGEQYF

clone_size: -
v_call: TRBV29-1
d_call: TRBD1
j_call: TRBJ1-1
cdr3_nt: TGCAGCGGTTACAGGGGGCTCACTGAAGCTTTCTTT
cdr3_aa: CSGYRGLTEAFF

clone_size: -
v_call: TRBV19
d_call: -
j_call: TRBJ1-5
cdr3_nt: TGTGCCAGTAGTAGGGCCTCCCGCTTGAGCAATCAGCCCCAGCATTTT
cdr3_aa: CASSRASRLSNQPQHF

clone_size: -
v_call: TRBV30
d_call: TRBD1
j_call: TRBJ2-2
cdr3_nt: TGTGCCTGGAGTCCAAGGGGGCTTGGCGGGGAGCTGTTTTTT
cdr3_aa: CAWSPRGLGGELFF

clone_size: -
v_call: TRBV30
d_call: -
j_call: TRBJ1-3
cdr3_nt: TGTGCCTGGAGTGTAAGACAGAGCTCTGGAAACACCATATATTTT
cdr3_aa: CAWSVRQSSGNTIYF

clone_size: -
v_call: TRBV28
d_call: TRBD1
j_call: TRBJ1-2
cdr3_nt: TGTGCCAGCAGTTCGACAGGGGACTATGGCTACACCTTC
cdr3_aa: CASSSTGDYGYTF

clone_size: -
v_call: TRBV28
d_call: TRBD2
j_call: TRBJ2-7
cdr3_nt: TGTGCCAGCAGTTTGATGCAGTTGACTAGCGGGAGGCGGGCCGAGCAGTACTTC
cdr3_aa: CASSLMQLTSGRRAEQYF

clone_size: many
v_call: TRBV2
d_call: -
j_call: TRBJ2-1
cdr3_nt: TGTGCCAGCAGTGAAGGACTTGACGTCTACAATGAGCAGTTCTTC
cdr3_aa: CASSEGLDVYNEQFF

clone_size: -
v_call: TRBV6-1
d_call: TRBD1
j_call: TRBJ1-1
cdr3_nt: TGTGCCAGCAGTGAAATCTGGACAGGGATGAACACTGAAGCTTTCTTT
cdr3_aa: CASSEIWTGMNTEAFF

clone_size: few
v_call: TRBV29-1
d_call: TRBD1
j_call: TRBJ1-1
cdr3_nt: TGCAGCGTTGGACAGGGACCCACTGAAGCTTTCTTT
cdr3_aa: CSVGQGPTEAFF

clone_size: -
v_call: TRBV9
d_call: -
j_call: TRBJ1-6
cdr3_nt: TGTGCCAGCAGCGTACTGTCAGGGGTTTCACCCCTCCACTTT
cdr3_aa: CASSVLSGVSPLHF

clone_size: -
v_call: TRBV7-6
d_call: -
j_call: TRBJ1-1
cdr3_nt: TGTGCCAGCAGCTTAGCCCCGAAAACAGGGTTTGGTGAAGCTTTCTTT
cdr3_aa: CASSLAPKTGFGEAFF

clone_size: -
v_call: TRBV29-1
d_call: TRBD1
j_call: TRBJ1-2
cdr3_nt: TGCAGCACAAGCCGGGACAGCTATGGCTACACCTTC
cdr3_aa: CSTSRDSYGYTF

clone_size: few
v_call: TRBV6-5
d_call: -
j_call: TRBJ1-2
cdr3_nt: TGTGCCAGCAGTTACTTAGGTACCGGGAACTATGGCTACACCTTC
cdr3_aa: CASSYLGTGNYGYTF

clone_size: few
v_call: TRBV19
d_call: -
j_call: TRBJ2-6
cdr3_nt: TGTGCCAGTAGTACCCCCCGTCCAGGCCCCAGCTCTGGGGCCAACGTCCTGACTTTC
cdr3_aa: CASSTPRPGPSSGANVLTF

clone_size: -
v_call: TRBV5-1
d_call: -
j_call: TRBJ2-7
cdr3_nt: TGCGCCAGCAGCTTGGAAGGCAGGGGCCACGAGCAGTACTTC
cdr3_aa: CASSLEGRGHEQYF

clone_size: -
v_call: TRBV25-1
d_call: -
j_call: TRBJ1-5
cdr3_nt: TGTGCCAGCAGTGTTACAGGTTTGAATCAGCCCCAGCATTTT
cdr3_aa: CASSVTGLNQPQHF

clone_size: -
v_call: TRBV5-1
d_call: TRBD1
j_call: TRBJ1-1
cdr3_nt: TGCGCCAGCAGGGGACAGGGAGACACTGAAGCTTTCTTT
cdr3_aa: CASRGQGDTEAFF

clone_size: -
v_call: TRBV25-1
d_call: TRBD2
j_call: TRBJ2-2
cdr3_nt: TGTGCCAGCACAAATTCCCGACTAGCAGGGACCGGGGAGCTGTTTTTT
cdr3_aa: CASTNSRLAGTGELFF

clone_size: -
v_call: TRBV6-5
d_call: -
j_call: TRBJ1-2
cdr3_nt: TGTGCCAGCAGTTCAAACTATGGCTACACCTTC
cdr3_aa: CASSSNYGYTF

clone_size: -
v_call: TRBV11-2
d_call: -
j_call: TRBJ2-2
cdr3_nt: TGTGCCAGCAGCGGTTCGGATCGGGAGACCGGGGAGCTGTTTTTT
cdr3_aa: CASSGSDRETGELFF

clone_size: -
v_call: TRBV19
d_call: TRBD2
j_call: TRBJ2-3
cdr3_nt: TGTGCCAGTAACTACGGACTAGCGGGAAGCGATACGCAGTATTTT
cdr3_aa: CASNYGLAGSDTQYF

clone_size: -
v_call: TRBV7-9
d_call: -
j_call: TRBJ1-5
cdr3_nt: TGTGCCAGCAGCTTAGGAGGGTATCAGCCCCAGCATTTT
cdr3_aa: CASSLGGYQPQHF

clone_size: -
v_call: TRBV7-9
d_call: TRBD1
j_call: TRBJ1-1
cdr3_nt: TGTGCCAGCAGCTTAGGGGGGACAGGGCGAGGGACTGAAGCTTTCTTT
cdr3_aa: CASSLGGTGRGTEAFF

clone_size: -
v_call: TRBV19
d_call: -
j_call: TRBJ2-7
cdr3_nt: TGTGCCAGTAGGCCACGCGGGGTAGTTGACGAGCAGTACTTC
cdr3_aa: CASRPRGVVDEQYF

clone_size: -
v_call: TRBV19
d_call: -
j_call: TRBJ2-5
cdr3_nt: TGTGCCAGTAGTGCTTTCCCAAACCAGCAAGAGACCCAGTACTTC
cdr3_aa: CASSAFPNQQETQYF

clone_size: -
v_call: TRBV11-3
d_call: TRBD1
j_call: TRBJ2-2
cdr3_nt: TGTGCCAGCAGCCGGGACAGTCCCGGGGAGCTGTTTTTT
cdr3_aa: CASSRDSPGELFF

clone_size: -
v_call: TRBV6-1
d_call: TRBD1
j_call: TRBJ2-7
cdr3_nt: TGTGCCAGCACCTTTAACAGGGGGCGCTCCTACGAGCAGTACTTC
cdr3_aa: CASTFNRGRSYEQYF

clone_size: -
v_call: TRBV11-1
d_call: TRBD2
j_call: TRBJ2-5
cdr3_nt: TGTGCCAGCAGCCGGCGGAGCGGGAGGTTCTCAGAGACCCAGTACTTC
cdr3_aa: CASSRRSGRFSETQYF

clone_size: once
v_call: TRBV5-1
d_call: TRBD1
j_call: TRBJ2-7
cdr3_nt: TGCGCCAGCAGCTTGGGTGCAGGACAGGGGGCGCGAGAGCAGTACTTC
cdr3_aa: CASSLGAGQGAREQYF

clone_size: -
v_call: TRBV30
d_call: -
j_call: TRBJ1-1
cdr3_nt: TGTGCCTGGAGTCCTCTCAACACTGAAGCTTTCTTT
cdr3_aa: CAWSPLNTEAFF

clone_size: -
v_call: TRBV18
d_call: TRBD2
j_call: TRBJ2-1
cdr3_nt: TGTGCCAGCTCAACCACCATACCGGGAGGGTACAATGAGCAGTTCTTC
cdr3_aa: CASSTTIPGGYNEQFF

clone_size: -
v_call: TRBV19
d_call: -
j_call: TRBJ1-2
cdr3_nt: TGTGCCAGTAGTCCTCGGTTAGCGGAGGGTAGATATGGCTACACCTTC
cdr3_aa: CASSPRLAEGRYGYTF

clone_size: -
v_call: TRBV2
d_call: TRBD2
j_call: TRBJ2-1
cdr3_nt: TGTGCCATTCTAGCGGGAGGGCGGTTAAATGAGCAGTTCTTC
cdr3_aa: CAILAGGRLNEQFF

clone_size: -
v_call: TRBV30
d_call: TRBD1
j_call: TRBJ2-7
cdr3_nt: TGCGCCTGGAGTGTACAGGGGAGCTCCTACGAGCAGTACTTC
cdr3_aa: CAWSVQGSSYEQYF

clone_size: -
v_call: TRBV14
d_call: TRBD1
j_call: TRBJ1-1
cdr3_nt: TGTGCCAGCAGCCACGGACAGGGGGCCTTTGTTACTGAAGCTTTCTTT
cdr3_aa: CASSHGQGAFVTEAFF

clone_size: -
v_call: TRBV5-5
d_call: -
j_call: TRBJ2-7
cdr3_nt: TGTGCCAGCAGCTTGGTAGCCACCTCCTACGAGCAGTACTTC
cdr3_aa: CASSLVATSYEQYF

clone_size: -
v_call: TRBV27
d_call: -
j_call: TRBJ2-7
cdr3_nt: TGTGCCAGCAGCCCGAAGGCCGGCGGGCGGGAGCAGTACTTC
cdr3_aa: CASSPKAGGREQYF

clone_size: -
v_call: TRBV4-1
d_call: -
j_call: TRBJ2-3
cdr3_nt: TGCGCCAGCAGCCAATGGTTGGAGGGAACAGATACGCAGTATTTT
cdr3_aa: CASSQWLEGTDTQYF

clone_size: -
v_call: TRBV6-4
d_call: TRBD1
j_call: TRBJ2-7
cdr3_nt: TGTGCCAGCAGTGCACTCTCAGGACAGGGCTTGAACGAGCAGTACTTC
cdr3_aa: CASSALSGQGLNEQYF

clone_size: few
v_call: TRBV27
d_call: TRBD2
j_call: TRBJ2-2
cdr3_nt: TGTGCCAGCATCTCAAGACTAGCGGGAAGGAACACCGGGGAGCTGTTTTTT
cdr3_aa: CASISRLAGRNTGELFF

clone_size: few
v_call: TRBV28
d_call: -
j_call: TRBJ1-4
cdr3_nt: TGTGCCAGCAGGATACCCCTGGGAGGGAGTAGTGAAAAACTGTTTTTT
cdr3_aa: CASRIPLGGSSEKLFF

clone_size: -
v_call: TRBV10-2
d_call: TRBD2
j_call: TRBJ2-7
cdr3_nt: TGCGCCAGCAGGGCCGGACTAGCTGATTCCTACGAGCAGTACTTC
cdr3_aa: CASRAGLADSYEQYF

clone_size: few
v_call: TRBV28
d_call: TRBD1
j_call: TRBJ2-2
cdr3_nt: TGTGCCAGCAGGCTACAGGGGCCCGGGGAGCTGTTTTTT
cdr3_aa: CASRLQGPGELFF

clone_size: -
v_call: TRBV11-3
d_call: -
j_call: TRBJ2-2
cdr3_nt: TGTGCCAGCAGCACAGGCTTAGCGGTGGCCGGGGAGCTGTTTTTT
cdr3_aa: CASSTGLAVAGELFF

clone_size: once
v_call: TRBV27
d_call: TRBD1
j_call: TRBJ1-1
cdr3_nt: TGTGCCAGCAGCCGAGGTGGGACAGGGGGACGAATGAACACTGAAGCTTTCTTT
cdr3_aa: CASSRGGTGGRMNTEAFF